The clone carrying this T cell receptor beta chain was picked up a small number of times. MiXCR, run by TCRdb on the 5' RACE reads, gives a single entry per CDR3 protein. The sample yields about 350,000 distinct CDR3 sequences, around a fifth seen once. These data come from a study of T-cell memory formation after mild COVID-19. What was sequenced was PBMCs or a T cell subset sorted from them (not recorded which). This TCR derives from a man aged 18 to 30 who had mild COVID-19 (a few samples of this study predate the infection). Cell type and time point are not known.

CDR3 in DNA: TGTGCCAGCAGCAGACAGAATGAGCAGTTCTTC. Its translation: CASSRQNEQFF. V usage is TRBV21-1 and J usage is TRBJ2-1; the D call in the table, TRBD1, was not verified against the DNA. TRBV21-1 is deemed a pseudogene. This CDR3 contains 11 residues.